Each of the 22 T cell receptor beta chains below was sequenced from the same sample in a study of blood T cell repertoires in COVID-19. Only in-frame clones appear in the TCRdb table, and some are missing; sequencing was by immunoSEQ multiplex PCR. This table holds 250,000 to 350,000 clones, about nine tenths found once. Sequenced sample: peripheral blood. All receptors derive from a woman aged 25 to 45 with COVID-19, enrolled during active disease.

This clone appeared once. The rearrangement joins TRBV28 to TRBJ2-2; D is unclear. Germline lookup yields CDR1 MDHEN and CDR2 SYDVKM. Trimming took off 8 bases at V and 6 bases at J, with 16 bases between the two ends. The CDR3 has 14 amino acids. The CDR3 loop is CASLQPARAGELFF. CDR3 in DNA: TGTGCCAGCCTTCAGCCAGCGCGCGCCGGGGAGCTGTTTTTT.

This clone appeared once. J is TRBJ2-3 and V is TRBV5-1, with D possibly TRBD1 on 5 matching bases. The CDR3 extends over 14 amino acids. Per germline, CDR1 SGHRS and CDR2 YFSETQ. V was clipped by 6 bases and J by 1 base, with 12 bases between them. CDR3 DNA sequence: TGCGCCAGCACCCAGGGCCTCCGCACAGATACGCAGTATTTT. Residues: CASTQGLRTDTQYF.

The chain couples TRBV10-3 to TRBJ2-1; possibly TRBD2 for D (7 bases). Trimming cost V 3 bases and J 8 bases, with 14 bases left between them. Germline-derived CDR1 and CDR2 are ENHRY and SYGVKD. The CDR3 length is 14 residues. CDR3 protein: CAISENREGYEQFF. DNA of the CDR3: TGTGCCATCAGTGAAAACAGGGAGGGGTATGAGCAGTTCTTC.

V is TRBV7-9 and J is TRBJ1-2; possible D gene TRBD1, 5 bases. CDR1 and CDR2 (germline): SEHNR, FQNEAQ (reference sequence). V lost 1 base and J lost 7, with 16 bases in between. The CDR3 has 15 residues. DNA of the CDR3: TGTGCCAGCAGCTTAGAAGGGACTGGTACTTCTGGCTACACCTTC. This encodes CASSLEGTGTSGYTF.

The chain uses TRBV5-1 and TRBJ2-7; 7 nucleotides agree with TRBD1. This CDR3 spans 14 amino acids. Germline V gene data show CDR1 as SGHRS and CDR2 as YFSETQ. V lost 1 base to trimming and J lost 3 bases; unmatched junction nucleotides: 4. The CDR3 bases are TGCGCCAGCAGCTTGTACCCAGGGGGCTACGAGCAGTACTTC. Protein sequence: CASSLYPGGYEQYF. Full variable domain (missing parts from reference TRBV5-1 and TRBJ2-7): KAGVTQTPRYLIKTRGQQVTLSCSPISGHRSVSWYQQTPGQGLQFLFEYFSETQRNKGNFPGRFSGRQFSNSRSEMNVSTLELGDSALYLCASSLYPGGYEQYFGPGTRLTVT.

J is TRBJ2-4 and V is TRBV3-1 (or the pseudogene TRBV3-2); the D gene is possibly TRBD2 (5 bases). With 2 bases removed from V and 1 base from J, the gap between germline ends came to 9 bases. Looked up from germline, CDR1 is LGHDT and CDR2 is YNNKEL (reference sequence). The CDR3 has 15 amino acids. The CDR3 nucleotides are TGTGCCAGCAGCCAATTCGGCGGGGCCAAAAACATTCAGTACTTC. Encoded protein: CASSQFGGAKNIQYF.

This clone has just one count. The chain recombines TRBV10-3 with TRBJ2-1; D ambiguous. Deletions cut 3 bases from V and 9 bases from J, with 9 bases between. Germline V CDR1 and CDR2: ENHRY, SYGVKD. The CDR3 extends over 12 amino acids. The CDR3 loop is CAISEPDLEQFF. Here the CDR3 DNA reads TGTGCCATCAGTGAACCAGATCTTGAGCAGTTCTTC.

This chain connects TRBV11-2 to TRBJ1-4; no firm D call. Germline V lookup: CDR1 SGHAT, CDR2 FQNNGV. The CDR3 length is 14 residues. Trimming stripped 3 bases from V and 8 bases from J, with 13 bases between. The DNA for the CDR3 is TGTGCCAGCAGCTTGATGGCCTTCGCCGAAAAACTGTTTTTT. Its translation is CASSLMAFAEKLFF. Full variable domain (outside the CDR3, taken from reference TRBV11-2 and TRBJ1-4): EAGVAQSPRYKIIEKRQSVAFWCNPISGHATLYWYQQILGQGPKLLIQFQNNGVVDDSQLPKDRFSAERLKGVDSTLKIQPAKLEDSAVYLCASSLMAFAEKLFFGSGTQLSVL.

V and J are TRBV7-3 and TRBJ2-3, with 9 bases lining up with TRBD2. The germline V gene has CDR1 SGHTA and CDR2 FQGTGA. The CDR3 runs to 20 residues. The V and J ends lost 0 bases and 0 bases, in that order; junction bases with no gene match: 13. CDR3 bases: TGTGCCAGCAGCTTAACATCCGGGGCGGGAGGGACGATTAGCACAGATACGCAGTATTTT. Translating it yields CASSLTSGAGGTISTDTQYF.

The chain combines TRBV28 with TRBJ2-6; tentatively, D is TRBD2 (6 bases). Germline lookup yields CDR1 MDHEN and CDR2 SYDVKM. V lost 4 bases to trimming and J lost 0 bases, with 13 bases between them. The CDR3 contains 17 residues. DNA of the CDR3: TGTGCCAGCAGTTATGGAACCGGGAGCTCTGGGGCCAACGTCCTGACTTTC. It specifies CASSYGTGSSGANVLTF.

The chain recombines TRBV9 with TRBJ2-1, with TRBD2 identical over 7 bases. CDR1 and CDR2 from the germline V gene are SGDLS and YYNGEE. With V trimmed by 0 bases and J by 6 bases, 6 bases remained unmatched. The CDR3 sequence is 15 residues long. The CDR3 sequence is CASSVEGGSGNEQFF. CDR3 sequence (DNA): TGTGCCAGCAGCGTAGAAGGCGGGAGCGGCAATGAGCAGTTCTTC.

This chain links TRBV5-1 with TRBJ2-1, with TRBD2 matching over 12 bases. Germline CDR1 is SGHRS and CDR2 is YFSETQ. The CDR3 runs to 15 residues. Trimming removed 0 bases from V and 7 bases from J; junction bases left unmatched: 2. The CDR3 here is CASSLGGTSGNEQFF. The DNA of the CDR3 is TGCGCCAGCAGCTTGGGAGGGACTAGCGGGAATGAGCAGTTCTTC.

CDR3 sequence: CASSLGISTSGQRDNEQFF. The CDR3 coding sequence is TGTGCCAGCAGCTTAGGTATCAGTACCAGCGGGCAGCGGGACAATGAGCAGTTCTTC. The chain has TRBV7-9 and TRBJ2-1; maybe TRBD2 (6 bases). The CDR3 is 19 residues long. Looked up from germline, CDR1 is SEHNR and CDR2 is FQNEAQ (reference sequence). V was cut by 1 base and J by 5 bases, with 24 bases left in between.

V usage is TRBV27 and J usage is TRBJ1-2; D possibly corresponds to TRBD1 (6 bases). The CDR3 runs to 14 residues. Germline V gene data show CDR1 as MNHEY and CDR2 as SMNVEV (reference sequence). The V end lost 2 bases, the J end lost 8 bases, and 15 bases lay between the germline ends. The chain's CDR3 is CASSLGLGGFGYTF. The CDR3 nucleotides are TGTGCCAGCAGTTTAGGGCTTGGGGGCTTCGGCTACACCTTC.

The chain is built from TRBV4-1 and TRBJ2-5, with 13 bases that match TRBD2. Germline V gene lookup returns CDR1 MGHRA and CDR2 YSYEKL. This CDR3 has 18 residues. Trimming removed 4 bases from V and 4 bases from J; junction bases left unmatched: 12. CDR3 region: CASSPLALAGGGRETQYF. The DNA of the CDR3 is TGCGCCAGCAGCCCCTTGGCACTAGCGGGAGGGGGGAGAGAGACCCAGTACTTC.

CDR3 DNA sequence: TGCAGCGTTGAAGGGGGGGGGATTGGTAAAGAGACCCAGTACTTC. Protein product: CSVEGGGIGKETQYF. This chain connects TRBV29-1 to TRBJ2-5; 7 bases are shared with TRBD2. V dropped 1 base and J dropped 3; count of bases not matched to a gene: 8. The CDR3 contains 15 residues. Germline V gives CDR1 SQVTM, CDR2 ANQGSEA.

V and J are TRBV28 and TRBJ1-2; no clear D. CDR3 size: 12 residues. The germline V gene has CDR1 MDHEN and CDR2 SYDVKM. The V end was cut by 7 bases, the J end by 2 bases, with 8 bases between. CDR3 coding DNA: TGTGCCAGCAATTCACTGAACTATGGCTACACCTTC. Translating it yields CASNSLNYGYTF.

This chain connects TRBV5-6 to TRBJ2-5, with D possibly TRBD2 on 5 matching bases. The CDR3 has 17 residues. V lost 5 bases, J lost 1 base, and 21 bases lay in between. Germline V gives CDR1 SGHDT, CDR2 YYEEEE. CDR3 DNA sequence: TGTGCCAGCAGGTTGCGGGTTGGGAGCACCGTCCAAGAGACCCAGTACTTC. Translated, it gives CASRLRVGSTVQETQYF.

The chain links TRBV12-5 to TRBJ1-5; D unresolved. Germline CDR1 and CDR2: LGHNT and FRNRAP. V gave up 7 bases and J gave up 5 bases, with 12 bases separating them. This CDR3 has 13 amino acids. The CDR3: CASASRHDQPQHF. The CDR3 coding sequence is TGTGCTAGTGCTTCCAGGCATGATCAGCCCCAGCATTTT.

V and J are TRBV5-1 and TRBJ1-1; tentatively, D is TRBD1 (5 bases). Looked up from germline, CDR1 is SGHRS and CDR2 is YFSETQ. The germline V and J ends were trimmed by 0 bases and 0 bases, with 9 bases remaining between them. CDR3 length: 15 residues. The CDR3 loop reads CASSLGQRMNTEAFF. CDR3 DNA sequence: TGCGCCAGCAGCTTGGGACAGCGCATGAACACTGAAGCTTTCTTT. Based on the CDR3 plus reference TRBV5-1 and TRBJ1-1, the full variable domain is KAGVTQTPRYLIKTRGQQVTLSCSPISGHRSVSWYQQTPGQGLQFLFEYFSETQRNKGNFPGRFSGRQFSNSRSEMNVSTLELGDSALYLCASSLGQRMNTEAFFGQGTRLTVV.

The chain links TRBV2 to TRBJ1-1; the D gene is possibly TRBD1 (6 bases). This CDR3 comprises 16 residues. Germline CDR1 and CDR2: SNHLY and FYNNEI. Trimming shortened V by 5 bases and J by 0 bases, and 16 bases separated the two germline ends. The CDR3 DNA is TGTGCCAGCAGTCCGTGGACAGATTTGATGAACACTGAAGCTTTCTTT. Translation gives CASSPWTDLMNTEAFF.

The chain combines TRBV6-5 with TRBJ1-5; 8 nucleotides align to TRBD1. The CDR3 covers 14 residues. The junction had 7 bases not matched to a gene; V was cut back by 6 bases and J by 6 bases. Germline V lookup: CDR1 MNHEY, CDR2 SVGAGI. The CDR3 protein is CASSPTGESQPQHF. CDR3 bases: TGTGCCAGCAGCCCGACAGGGGAAAGTCAGCCCCAGCATTTT.